Presented here are 2 T cell receptor beta chains from one specimen sequenced in a study of tumor-infiltrating lymphocytes in primary liver carcinoma. They got blood RNA out of unsorted whole blood and also pulled out germline DNA. TCR beta cDNA was made from 400 to 500 ng total RNA with a constant-region primer. Researchers made the TCR beta libraries by running three nested multiplex PCR rounds with slightly modified ARM-PCR. Both of the initial two PCR rounds ran for about 9 cycles and employed TRBV1-TRBV30 forward primers alongside a C-beta reverse primer. TCRdb ran MiXCR on the multiplex PCR reads and lists one entry per CDR3 protein. The sample has over 250,000 distinct CDR3 sequences, 58% seen once; the top ten hold about a sixth. Sequencing input: peripheral blood. These receptors all come from a woman aged 30 to 39 with primary liver carcinoma and hepatitis B virus infection.

Concerning this clonotype: A much more abundant neighbour one base away suggests this may be a read error. The J gene is TRBJ2-3, the V gene TRBV29-1, with D uncertain. The CDR3 loop spans 12 amino acids. Germline V lookup: CDR1 SQVTM, CDR2 ANQGSEA. V gave up 4 bases and J gave up 2 bases, with 7 bases separating them. The CDR3 is CSVADNTDTQYF. In DNA, the CDR3 is TGCAGCGTTGCAGATAACACAGATACGCAGTATTTT.

Worth noting for this clonotype: One base away lies a much larger clone, so this may be a sequencing read error. The rearrangement uses TRBV4-1 and TRBJ1-3; D is undetermined. Germline CDR1 is MGHRA and CDR2 is YSYEKL. The CDR3 spans 16 residues. The CDR3 here is CTSSHPRTDSGNTIYF. DNA for the CDR3: TGCACCAGCAGCCATCCTCGAACCGACTCTGGAAACACCATATATTTT.